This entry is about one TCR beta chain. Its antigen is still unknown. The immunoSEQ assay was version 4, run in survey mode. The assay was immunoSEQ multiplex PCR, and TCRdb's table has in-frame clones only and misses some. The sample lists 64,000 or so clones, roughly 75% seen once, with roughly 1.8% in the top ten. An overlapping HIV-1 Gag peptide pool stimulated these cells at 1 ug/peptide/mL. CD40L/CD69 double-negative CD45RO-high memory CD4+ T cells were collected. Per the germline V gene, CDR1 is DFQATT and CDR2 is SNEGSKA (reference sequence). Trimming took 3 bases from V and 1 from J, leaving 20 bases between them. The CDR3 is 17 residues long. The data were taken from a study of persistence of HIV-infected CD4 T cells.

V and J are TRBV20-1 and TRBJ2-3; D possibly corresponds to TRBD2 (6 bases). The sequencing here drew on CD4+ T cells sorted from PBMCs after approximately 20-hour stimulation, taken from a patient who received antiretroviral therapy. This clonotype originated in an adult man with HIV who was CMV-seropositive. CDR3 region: CSASWGVQWSGTDTQYF. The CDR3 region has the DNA TGCAGTGCTAGTTGGGGGGTACAATGGAGTGGCACAGATACGCAGTATTTT.